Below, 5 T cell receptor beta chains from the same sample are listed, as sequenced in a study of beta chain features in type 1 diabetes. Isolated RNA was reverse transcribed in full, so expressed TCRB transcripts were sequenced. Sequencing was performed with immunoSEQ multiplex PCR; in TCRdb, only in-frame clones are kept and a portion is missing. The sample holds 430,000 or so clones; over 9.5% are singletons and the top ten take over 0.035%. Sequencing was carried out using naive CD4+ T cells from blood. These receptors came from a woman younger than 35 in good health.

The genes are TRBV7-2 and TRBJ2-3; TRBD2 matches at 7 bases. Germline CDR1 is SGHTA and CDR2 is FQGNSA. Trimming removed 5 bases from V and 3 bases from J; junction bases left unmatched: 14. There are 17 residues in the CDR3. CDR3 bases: TGTGCCAGCAGCAGAAGGGTAGCGGGTTCAGGGACAGATACGCAGTATTTT. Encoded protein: CASSRRVAGSGTDTQYF.

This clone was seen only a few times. CDR3 region: CASSSRYGNVLLPLHF. CDR3 coding DNA: TGTGCCAGCAGCTCCAGATATGGAAACGTCCTGTTACCCCTCCACTTT. The chain has TRBV7-2 and TRBJ1-6; D gene uncertain. CDR1 and CDR2 (germline): SGHTA, FQGNSA. The CDR3 covers 16 residues. Trimming pared 4 bases from V and 12 bases from J, leaving 22 bases between.

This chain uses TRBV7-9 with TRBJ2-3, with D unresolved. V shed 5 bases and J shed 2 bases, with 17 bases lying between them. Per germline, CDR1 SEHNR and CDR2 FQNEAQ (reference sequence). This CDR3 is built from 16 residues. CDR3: CASSRLLQTNTDTQYF. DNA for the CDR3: TGTGCCAGCAGCCGCTTGCTCCAGACGAACACAGATACGCAGTATTTT.

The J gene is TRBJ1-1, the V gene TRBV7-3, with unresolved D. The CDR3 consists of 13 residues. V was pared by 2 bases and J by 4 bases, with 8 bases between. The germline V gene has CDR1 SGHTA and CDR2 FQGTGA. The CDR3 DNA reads TGTGCCAGCAGCTTAGAGTTCGCCACTGAAGCTTTCTTT. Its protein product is CASSLEFATEAFF.

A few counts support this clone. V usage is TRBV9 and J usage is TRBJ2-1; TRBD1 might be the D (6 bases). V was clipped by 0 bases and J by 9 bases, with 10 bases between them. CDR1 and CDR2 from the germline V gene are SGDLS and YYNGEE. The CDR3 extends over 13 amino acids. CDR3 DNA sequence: TGTGCCAGCAGCGTAGTTGGGGGCAGTGAGCAGTTCTTC. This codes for CASSVVGGSEQFF.